The source of this T cell receptor beta chain is a study of shared clonotypes between healthy human individuals. Across the study: CD4 naive cells filled three plates per donor, CD4 memory three, CD8 naive two and CD8 memory one. Study-wide results and limits: The four-donor shared clonotypes exceeded non-shared clonotypes in generation probability, with non-shared ones scoring lower. For sorted subsets, rarefaction showed incomplete sequencing despite large depth.

As defined, naive CD8 cells were CD45RO-negative and positively selected for CCR7, with terminally differentiated effector memory CD45RA+ cells excluded. The CDR3 spans 16 residues. CDR1 and CDR2 (germline): MDHEN, SYDVKM. The V end was cut by 2 bases, the J end by 0 bases, with 14 bases between. This clone was seen just once. Its target is not known. Researchers divided each subset's genomic DNA evenly across several immunoSEQ plates. Assay used: immunoSEQ multiplex PCR; TCRdb lists only in-frame clones, some missing. Found here are hundreds of thousands of clones, 90% to 97% of them singletons; the top ten hold less than 0.12%.

Sequencing input: naive CD8+ T cells sorted from blood. The chain couples TRBV28 to TRBJ2-7; D perhaps matches TRBD2 (5 bases). The TCR was taken from a woman in her 30s in good health. The CDR3 here is CASSLASFSSSYEQYF. The CDR3 DNA sequence: TGTGCCAGCAGTTTAGCTAGCTTTTCAAGCTCCTACGAGCAGTACTTC.